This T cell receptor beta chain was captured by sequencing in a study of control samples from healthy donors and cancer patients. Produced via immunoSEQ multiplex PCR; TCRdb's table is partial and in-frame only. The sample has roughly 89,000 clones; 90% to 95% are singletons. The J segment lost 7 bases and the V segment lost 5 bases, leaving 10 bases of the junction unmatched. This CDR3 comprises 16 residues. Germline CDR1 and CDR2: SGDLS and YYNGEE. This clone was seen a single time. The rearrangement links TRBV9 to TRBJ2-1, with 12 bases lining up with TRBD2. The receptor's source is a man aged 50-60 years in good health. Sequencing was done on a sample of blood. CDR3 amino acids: CASSEALAGGHNEQFF. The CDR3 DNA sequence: TGTGCCAGCAGTGAAGCCCTAGCGGGGGGGCATAATGAGCAGTTCTTC.